This T cell receptor (beta chain) was captured in a study of cytomegalovirus exposure and HLA in healthy donors. Turning to the study itself: Out of about 170 million T cells, an earlier analysis found about 120 million unique TCR beta sequences in total. Study-level findings and limits: Rarity characterized most TCR sequences, yet some public TCRs appeared in many donors. In a later analysis, TCR beta V- and J-gene trimming showed a link to a missense DCLRE1C variant. Solely CMV serostatus was available to characterize immune exposure.

As concerns this clone: The antigen remains undetermined.

Vbeta (60) and Jbeta (13) primers were used in the PCR. Sequencing was performed with immunoSEQ multiplex PCR; in TCRdb, only in-frame clones are kept and a portion is missing. The repertoire consists of approximately 110,000 clones, with 75% to 85% occurring once and the leading ten covering around 4%. The V and J ends lost 0 bases and 2 bases, in that order; junction bases with no gene match: 3. The CDR3 totals 15 residues. CDR1 and CDR2 from the germline V gene are KGHSH and LQKENI. The sequence was obtained from a middle-aged man in good health and CMV-seronegative. The J gene is TRBJ1-2, the V gene TRBV18; 7 bases line up with TRBD1. What was sequenced was PBMCs. In DNA, the CDR3 is TGTGCCAGCTCACCACCCTCGGACAGGAACTATGGCTACACCTTC. Amino acid sequence: CASSPPSDRNYGYTF.